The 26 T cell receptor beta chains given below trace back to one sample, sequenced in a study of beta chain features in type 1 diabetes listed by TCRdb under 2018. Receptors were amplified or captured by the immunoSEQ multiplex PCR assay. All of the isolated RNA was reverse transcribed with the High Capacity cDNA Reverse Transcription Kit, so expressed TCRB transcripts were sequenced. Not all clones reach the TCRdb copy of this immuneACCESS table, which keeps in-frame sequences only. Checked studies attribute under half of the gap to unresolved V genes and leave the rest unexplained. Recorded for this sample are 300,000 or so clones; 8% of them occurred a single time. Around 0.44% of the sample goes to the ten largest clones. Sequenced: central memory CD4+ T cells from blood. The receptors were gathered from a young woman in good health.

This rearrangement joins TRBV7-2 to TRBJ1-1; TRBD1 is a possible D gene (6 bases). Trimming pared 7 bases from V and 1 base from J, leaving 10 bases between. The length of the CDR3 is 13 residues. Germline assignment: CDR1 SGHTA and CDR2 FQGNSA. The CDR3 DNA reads TGTGCCAGCACCATACAGGGGAACACTGAAGCTTTCTTT. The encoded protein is CASTIQGNTEAFF.

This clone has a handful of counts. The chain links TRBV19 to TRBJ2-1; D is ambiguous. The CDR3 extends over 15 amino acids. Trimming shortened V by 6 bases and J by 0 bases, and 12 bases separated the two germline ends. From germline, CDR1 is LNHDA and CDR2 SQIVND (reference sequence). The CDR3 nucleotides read TGTGCCAGTAGCTCCCGGGCTAGCTCCTACAATGAGCAGTTCTTC. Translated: CASSSRASSYNEQFF.

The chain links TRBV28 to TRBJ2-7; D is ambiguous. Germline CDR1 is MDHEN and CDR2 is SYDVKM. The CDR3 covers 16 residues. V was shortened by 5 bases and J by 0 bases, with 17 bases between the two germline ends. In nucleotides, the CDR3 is TGTGCCAGCAGTCCCCCGGGTAGCCTGAGCTCCTACGAGCAGTACTTC. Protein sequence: CASSPPGSLSSYEQYF.

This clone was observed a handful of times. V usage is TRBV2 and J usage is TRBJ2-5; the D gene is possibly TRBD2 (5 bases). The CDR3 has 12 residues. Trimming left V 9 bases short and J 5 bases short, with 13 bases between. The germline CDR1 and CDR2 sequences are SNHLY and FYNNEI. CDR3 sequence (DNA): TGTGCCAGTACCGGGGATCACGAGACCCAGTACTTC. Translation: CASTGDHETQYF. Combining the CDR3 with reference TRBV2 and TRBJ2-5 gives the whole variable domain EPEVTQTPSHQVTQMGQEVILRCVPISNHLYFYWYRQILGQKVEFLVSFYNNEISEKSEIFDDQFSVERPDGSNFTLKIRSTKLEDSAMYFCASTGDHETQYFGPGTRLLVL.

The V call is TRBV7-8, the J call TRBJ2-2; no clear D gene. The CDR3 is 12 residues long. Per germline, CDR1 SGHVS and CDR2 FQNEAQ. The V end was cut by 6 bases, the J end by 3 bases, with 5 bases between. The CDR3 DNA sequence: TGTGCCAGCAGTCATTACACCGGGGAGCTGTTTTTT. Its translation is CASSHYTGELFF.

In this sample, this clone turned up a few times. CDR3 bases: TGTGCCAGCAGCCAAGATAAGAACACAGATACGCAGTATTTT. This sequence encodes CASSQDKNTDTQYF. The rearrangement uses TRBV4-2 and TRBJ2-3; D uncertain. In germline, CDR1 is LGHNA, CDR2 YNFKEQ. This CDR3 contains 14 residues. With 0 bases removed from V and 2 bases from J, the gap between germline ends came to 6 bases.

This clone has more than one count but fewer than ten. In DNA form, the CDR3 reads TGTGCCAGCAGCTTAGATGGGGCATCTCATTCCCCTGATACGCAGTATTTT. Residues: CASSLDGASHSPDTQYF. The chain couples TRBV7-2 to TRBJ2-3, with TRBD1 as a possible D gene (5 bases). Germline lookup yields CDR1 SGHTA and CDR2 FQGNSA. This CDR3 comprises 17 residues. V shed 1 base and J shed 6 bases, with 20 bases lying between them.

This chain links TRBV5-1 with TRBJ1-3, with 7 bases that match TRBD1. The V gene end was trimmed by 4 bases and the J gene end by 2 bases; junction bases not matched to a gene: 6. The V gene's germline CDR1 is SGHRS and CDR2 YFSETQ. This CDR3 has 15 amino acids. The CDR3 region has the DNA TGCGCCAGCAGCCGACAGGGCGAAACTGGAAACACCATATATTTT. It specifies CASSRQGETGNTIYF.

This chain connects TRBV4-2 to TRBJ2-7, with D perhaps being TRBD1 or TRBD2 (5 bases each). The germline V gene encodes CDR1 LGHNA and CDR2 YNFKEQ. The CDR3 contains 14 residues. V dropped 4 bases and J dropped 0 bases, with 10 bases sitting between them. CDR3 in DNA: TGTGCCAGCAGCCTGGGGGAACTCTCCTACGAGCAGTACTTC. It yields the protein CASSLGELSYEQYF.

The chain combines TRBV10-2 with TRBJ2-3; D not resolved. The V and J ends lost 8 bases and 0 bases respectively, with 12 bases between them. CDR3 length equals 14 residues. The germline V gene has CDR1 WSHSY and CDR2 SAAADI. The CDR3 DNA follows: TGCGCCAGCGGAGAGGAAGGGAGCACAGATACGCAGTATTTT. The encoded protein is CASGEEGSTDTQYF.

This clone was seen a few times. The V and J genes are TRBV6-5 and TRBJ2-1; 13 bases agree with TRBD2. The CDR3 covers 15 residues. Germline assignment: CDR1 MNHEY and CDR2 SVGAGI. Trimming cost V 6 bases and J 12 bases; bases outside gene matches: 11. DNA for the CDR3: TGTGCCAGCAGGAAAAGGACTAGCGGGAGTTTGGGGCAGTTCTTC. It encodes CASRKRTSGSLGQFF.

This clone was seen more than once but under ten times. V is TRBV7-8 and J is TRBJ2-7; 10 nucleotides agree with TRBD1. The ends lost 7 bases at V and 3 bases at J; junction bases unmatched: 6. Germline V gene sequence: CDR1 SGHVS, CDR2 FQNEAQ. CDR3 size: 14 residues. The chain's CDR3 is CASNDRGLLYEQYF. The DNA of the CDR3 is TGTGCCAGCAATGACAGGGGGCTTCTCTACGAGCAGTACTTC. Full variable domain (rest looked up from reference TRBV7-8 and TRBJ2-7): GAGVSQSPRYKVAKRGQDVALRCDPISGHVSLFWYQQALGQGPEFLTYFQNEAQLDKSGLPSDRFFAERPEGSVSTLKIQRTQQEDSAVYLCASNDRGLLYEQYFGPGTRLTVT.

CDR3 nucleotides: TGTGCCAGCAGGCCCACAGGGAGCTCCTACAATGAGCAGTTCTTC. Translating gives CASRPTGSSYNEQFF. This chain links TRBV25-1 with TRBJ2-1; tentatively, D is TRBD1 (6 bases). The CDR3 contains 15 residues. CDR1 MGHDK and CDR2 SYGVNS come from the germline V gene. V lost 6 bases and J 0 bases, leaving 12 bases between the germline ends. The full variable domain, its missing parts supplied by reference TRBV25-1 and TRBJ2-1, is EADIYQTPRYLVIGTGKKITLECSQTMGHDKMYWYQQDPGMELHLIHYSYGVNSTEKGDLSSESTVSRIRTEHFPLTLESARPSHTSQYLCASRPTGSSYNEQFFGPGTRLTVL.

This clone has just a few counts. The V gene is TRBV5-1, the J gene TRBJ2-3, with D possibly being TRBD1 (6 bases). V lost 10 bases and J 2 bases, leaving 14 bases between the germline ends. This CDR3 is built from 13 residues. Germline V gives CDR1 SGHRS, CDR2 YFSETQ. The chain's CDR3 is CASGQNPTDTQYF. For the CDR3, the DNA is TGCGCCTCGGGACAAAACCCCACAGATACGCAGTATTTT. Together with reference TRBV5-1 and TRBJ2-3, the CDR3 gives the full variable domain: KAGVTQTPRYLIKTRGQQVTLSCSPISGHRSVSWYQQTPGQGLQFLFEYFSETQRNKGNFPGRFSGRQFSNSRSEMNVSTLELGDSALYLCASGQNPTDTQYFGPGTRLTVL.

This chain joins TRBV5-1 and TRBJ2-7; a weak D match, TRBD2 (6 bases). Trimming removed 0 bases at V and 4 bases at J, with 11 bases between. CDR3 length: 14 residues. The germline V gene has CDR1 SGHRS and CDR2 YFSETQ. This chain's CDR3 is CASSLDGGGYEQYF. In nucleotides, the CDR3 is TGCGCCAGCAGCTTGGACGGGGGAGGTTACGAGCAGTACTTC.

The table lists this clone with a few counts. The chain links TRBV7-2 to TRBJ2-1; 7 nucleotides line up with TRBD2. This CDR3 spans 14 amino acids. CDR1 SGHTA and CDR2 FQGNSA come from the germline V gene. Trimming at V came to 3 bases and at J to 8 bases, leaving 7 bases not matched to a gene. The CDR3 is CASSFVGGLDEQFF. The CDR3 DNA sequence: TGTGCCAGCAGCTTTGTGGGAGGGCTCGATGAGCAGTTCTTC.

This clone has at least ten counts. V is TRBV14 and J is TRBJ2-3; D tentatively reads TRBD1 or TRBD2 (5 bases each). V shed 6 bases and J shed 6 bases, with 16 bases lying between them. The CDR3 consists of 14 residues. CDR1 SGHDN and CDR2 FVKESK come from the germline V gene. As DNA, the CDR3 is TGTGCCAGCAGTTGGCGCATTCGGGGCGATACGCAGTATTTT. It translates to CASSWRIRGDTQYF.

CDR3 in amino acids: CASSQRTRPSYNEQFF. For the CDR3, the DNA is TGTGCCAGCAGCCAAAGGACTAGGCCATCCTACAATGAGCAGTTCTTC. The V gene is TRBV5-4, the J gene TRBJ2-1; TRBD2 matches 7 bases. Germline loops: CDR1 SGHNT, CDR2 YYREEE (reference sequence). The V gene end was trimmed by 4 bases and the J gene end by 1 base; junction bases not matched to a gene: 8. The CDR3 consists of 16 residues. The whole variable domain, filled in from reference TRBV5-4 and TRBJ2-1, reads ETGVTQSPTHLIKTRGQQVTLRCSSQSGHNTVSWYQQALGQGPQFIFQYYREEENGRGNFPPRFSGLQFPNYSSELNVNALELDDSALYLCASSQRTRPSYNEQFFGPGTRLTVL.

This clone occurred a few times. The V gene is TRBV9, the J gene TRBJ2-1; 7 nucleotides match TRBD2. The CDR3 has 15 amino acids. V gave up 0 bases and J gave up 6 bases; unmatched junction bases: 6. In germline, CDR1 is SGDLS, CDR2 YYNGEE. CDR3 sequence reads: CASSVAGGFGNEQFF. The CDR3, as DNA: TGTGCCAGCAGCGTAGCGGGAGGTTTCGGCAATGAGCAGTTCTTC.

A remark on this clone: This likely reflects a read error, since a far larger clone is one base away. CDR3 DNA: TGTGCCAGCAGCCAAGATAACGGACACCCGCAGTCGGCAGATACGCAGTATTTT. It encodes CASSQDNGHPQSADTQYF. This sequence joins TRBV5-4 and TRBJ2-3, with TRBD1 as a possible D gene (5 bases). Germline loops: CDR1 SGHNT, CDR2 YYREEE (reference sequence). V was trimmed by 4 bases and J by 4 bases, leaving 25 bases between them. The CDR3 spans 18 residues. Combining the CDR3 with reference TRBV5-4 and TRBJ2-3 gives the whole variable domain ETGVTQSPTHLIKTRGQQVTLRCSSQSGHNTVSWYQQALGQGPQFIFQYYREEENGRGNFPPRFSGLQFPNYSSELNVNALELDDSALYLCASSQDNGHPQSADTQYFGPGTRLTVL.

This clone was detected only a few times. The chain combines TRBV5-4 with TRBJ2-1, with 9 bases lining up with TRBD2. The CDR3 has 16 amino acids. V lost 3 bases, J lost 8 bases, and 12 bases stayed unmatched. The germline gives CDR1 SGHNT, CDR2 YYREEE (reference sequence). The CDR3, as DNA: TGTGCCAGCAGCTCCGGACGCGAGAGGACTAGCGATGAGCAGTTCTTC. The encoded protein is CASSSGRERTSDEQFF.

The CDR3 DNA follows: TGTGCCACCAGCAGAGCGGACGGGACAGTCAATCAGCCCCAGCATTTT. Translating it yields CATSRADGTVNQPQHF. V and J are TRBV15 and TRBJ1-5; 7 positions agree with TRBD1. CDR1 is LNHNV and CDR2 is YYDKDF in the germline V gene (reference sequence). The CDR3 sequence is 16 residues long. V shed 1 base, J shed 3 bases, and the junction held 6 bases outside the gene matches.

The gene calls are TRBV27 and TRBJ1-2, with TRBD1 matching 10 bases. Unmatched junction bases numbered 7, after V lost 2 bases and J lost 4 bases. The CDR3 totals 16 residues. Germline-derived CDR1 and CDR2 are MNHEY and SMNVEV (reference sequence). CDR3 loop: CASSLAPTGGFYGYTF. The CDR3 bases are TGTGCCAGCAGTTTAGCCCCGACAGGGGGCTTCTATGGCTACACCTTC.

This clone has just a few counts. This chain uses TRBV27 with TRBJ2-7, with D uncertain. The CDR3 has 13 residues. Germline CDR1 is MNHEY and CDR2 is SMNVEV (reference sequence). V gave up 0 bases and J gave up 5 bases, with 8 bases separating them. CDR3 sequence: CASSLSWLNEQYF. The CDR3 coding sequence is TGTGCCAGCAGTTTATCCTGGTTGAACGAGCAGTACTTC.

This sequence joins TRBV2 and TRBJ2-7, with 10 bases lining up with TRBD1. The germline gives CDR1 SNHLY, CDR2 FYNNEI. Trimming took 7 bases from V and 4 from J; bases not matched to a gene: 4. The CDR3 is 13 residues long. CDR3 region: CASNLGQGYEQYF. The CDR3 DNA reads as TGTGCCAGCAATCTGGGACAGGGGTACGAGCAGTACTTC.

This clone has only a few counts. This CDR3 reads CASSLWNTEAFF. CDR3 sequence (DNA): TGTGCCAGCAGCCTATGGAACACTGAAGCTTTCTTT. The V and J genes are TRBV14 and TRBJ1-1; D call uncertain. The germline gives CDR1 SGHDN, CDR2 FVKESK. There are 12 residues in the CDR3. Trimming left V 4 bases short and J 1 base short, with 4 bases between.